This TCR beta chain is drawn from a study of blood T cell repertoires in COVID-19. Trimming cost V 1 base and J 8 bases, with 8 bases left between them. This CDR3 region has 12 residues. Per germline, CDR1 SEHNR and CDR2 FQNEAQ (reference sequence). Method: immunoSEQ multiplex PCR; TCRdb's copy keeps in-frame clones and lacks some. The sample shows about 270,000 clones, approximately 92% of them seen only once. This receptor was taken from a woman in her late teens or twenties who had recovered from COVID-19. Material: PBMCs or T cells enriched from blood (not recorded which). V and J are TRBV7-9 and TRBJ1-2, with unresolved D. DNA of the CDR3: TGTGCCAGCAGCTTAGGTGCGGAAGGCTACACCTTC. Translating gives CASSLGAEGYTF. Full variable domain (rest looked up from reference TRBV7-9 and TRBJ1-2): DTGVSQNPRHKITKRGQNVTFRCDPISEHNRLYWYRQTLGQGPEFLTYFQNEAQLEKSRLLSDRFSAERPKGSFSTLEIQRTEQGDSAMYLCASSLGAEGYTFGSGTRLTVV.